This TCR beta chain was recorded in a study of PD-1 blockade in classical Hodgkin lymphoma. This CDR3 is built from 14 residues. The V gene's germline CDR1 is MNHEY and CDR2 SMNVEV (reference sequence). V was pared by 5 bases and J by 0 bases, with 7 bases between. General study findings and limits: Newly diagnosed patients had baseline TCR diversity that was reportedly lower than that of healthy donors. There remain no defined causes for the repertoire differences, which possibly reflect disease activity or prior therapy.

The table came from immunoSEQ multiplex PCR; TCRdb's copy has only in-frame clones and leaves some out. The sample carries some 23,000 clones, around 90% recorded once. Time point: newly diagnosed, previously untreated cHL patient sample. Negative selection with magnetic separation was used to purify CD4+ T cells from thawed PBMCs. A comparison was provided by newly diagnosed, untreated classical Hodgkin lymphoma PBMCs. As regards this clone: Its antigen is undetermined.

Sequenced input: CD4+ T cells from blood. J is TRBJ2-2 and V is TRBV27; no firm D call. This sequence was found in a human donor with classical Hodgkin lymphoma. The chain's CDR3 is CASSRSTNTGELFF. CDR3 DNA: TGTGCCAGCAGTCGCTCCACGAACACCGGGGAGCTGTTTTTT.